This T cell receptor (beta chain) was recovered during a study of blood T cell repertoires in COVID-19. Study context: The United States, Italy and Spain were the sources of the acute and convalescent COVID-19 samples. T cells, B-cell-depleted T cells, or PBMCs provided the cDNA or gDNA that served as material.

Assignments of participants to cohorts depended upon their own reported clinical history. The V and J ends lost 4 bases and 0 bases respectively, with 7 bases between them. The CDR3 spans 14 residues. Germline values: CDR1 SGHDT, CDR2 YYEEEE. Clones were read by immunoSEQ multiplex PCR, and TCRdb kept only the in-frame ones, dropping some. This table holds roughly 180,000 clones, 65% to 85% found once. The source is a middle-aged woman with acute COVID-19. The gene calls are TRBV5-6 and TRBJ2-2, with D tentatively TRBD2 (5 bases). Sequenced material: PBMCs or T cells enriched from blood (not recorded which). DNA of the CDR3: TGTGCCAGCAGCCCGGGGTCGAACACCGGGGAGCTGTTTTTT. It translates to CASSPGSNTGELFF.